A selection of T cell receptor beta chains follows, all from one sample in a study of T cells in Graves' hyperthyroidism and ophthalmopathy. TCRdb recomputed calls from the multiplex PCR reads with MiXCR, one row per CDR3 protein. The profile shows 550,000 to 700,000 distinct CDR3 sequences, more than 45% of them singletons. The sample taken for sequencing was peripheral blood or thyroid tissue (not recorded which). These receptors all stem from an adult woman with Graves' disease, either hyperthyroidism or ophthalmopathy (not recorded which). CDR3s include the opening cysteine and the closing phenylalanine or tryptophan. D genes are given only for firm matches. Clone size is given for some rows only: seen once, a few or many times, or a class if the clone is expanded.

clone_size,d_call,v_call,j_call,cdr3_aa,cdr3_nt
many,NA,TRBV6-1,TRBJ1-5,CASSPGTSSMNQPQHF,TGTGCCAGCAGCCCCGGGACAAGCTCTATGAATCAGCCCCAGCATTTT
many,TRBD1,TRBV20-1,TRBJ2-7,CSASEGQGHYEQYF,TGCAGTGCTAGCGAGGGACAGGGGCACTACGAGCAGTACTTC
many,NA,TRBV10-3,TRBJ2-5,CAISEQQGLQETQYF,TGTGCCATCAGTGAGCAACAGGGCCTCCAAGAGACCCAGTACTTC
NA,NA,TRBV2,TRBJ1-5,CASSEEGWAQHF,TGTGCCAGCAGTGAAGAGGGTTGGGCCCAGCATTTT
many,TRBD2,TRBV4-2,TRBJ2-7,CASSQDQAGGHNEQYF,TGTGCCAGCAGCCAAGATCAGGCGGGAGGACACAACGAGCAGTACTTC
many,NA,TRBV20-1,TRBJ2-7,CSARLAAGEQYF,TGCAGTGCTAGATTAGCGGCGGGGGAGCAGTACTTC
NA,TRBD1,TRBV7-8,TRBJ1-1,CASSGDRGNTDTEAFF,TGTGCCAGCAGCGGGGACAGGGGAAATACGGACACTGAAGCTTTCTTT
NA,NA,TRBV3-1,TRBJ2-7,CASSQMGGNYEQYF,TGTGCCAGCAGCCAAATGGGGGGAAACTACGAGCAGTACTTC
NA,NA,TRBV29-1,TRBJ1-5,CSVGDTSNQPQHF,TGCAGCGTTGGCGACACCTCCAATCAGCCCCAGCATTTT
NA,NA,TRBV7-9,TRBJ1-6,CASGLGSVLSRSPLHF,TGTGCCAGCGGACTAGGGTCAGTCTTGTCGCGGTCACCCCTCCACTTT
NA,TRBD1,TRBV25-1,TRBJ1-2,CASRPQGGYGYTF,TGTGCCAGCAGGCCCCAGGGGGGTTATGGCTACACCTTC
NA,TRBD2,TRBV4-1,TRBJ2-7,CASSQDMGLAGNEQYF,TGCGCCAGCAGCCAAGATATGGGACTAGCGGGAAACGAGCAGTACTTC
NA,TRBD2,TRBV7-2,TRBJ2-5,CASRGVGTSGQETQYF,TGTGCCAGCAGGGGTGTGGGGACTAGCGGGCAAGAGACCCAGTACTTC
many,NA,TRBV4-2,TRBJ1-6,CASSQAPGSPLHF,TGTGCCAGCAGCCAAGCCCCCGGGTCACCCCTCCACTTT
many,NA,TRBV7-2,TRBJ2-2,CASSLWADTGELFF,TGTGCCAGCAGCTTATGGGCTGACACCGGGGAGCTGTTTTTT
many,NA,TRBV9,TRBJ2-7,CASSVDLVSGEQYF,TGTGCCAGCAGCGTAGATCTGGTTTCGGGCGAGCAGTACTTC
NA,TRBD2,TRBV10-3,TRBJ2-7,CAISPAGVIEGPYEQYF,TGTGCCATCAGCCCCGCGGGGGTGATTGAGGGCCCCTACGAGCAGTACTTC
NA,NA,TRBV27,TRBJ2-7,CASLYSSYEQYF,TGTGCCAGCTTATACAGCTCCTACGAGCAGTACTTC
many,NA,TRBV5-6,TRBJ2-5,CASSLGTPRETQYF,TGTGCCAGCAGCTTGGGGACACCTCGGGAGACCCAGTACTTC
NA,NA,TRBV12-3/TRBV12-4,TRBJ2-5,CASSWYGETQYF,TGTGCCAGCAGTTGGTACGGGGAGACCCAGTACTTC
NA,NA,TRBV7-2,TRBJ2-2,CASSPSGLGAGELFF,TGTGCCAGCAGCCCCTCGGGCCTTGGGGCCGGGGAGCTGTTTTTT
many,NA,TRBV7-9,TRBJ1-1,CASSLATGYEAFF,TGTGCCAGCAGCTTAGCGACAGGATATGAAGCTTTCTTT
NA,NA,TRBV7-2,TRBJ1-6,CASSQVEMAYNSPLHF,TGCGCCAGCAGCCAAGTAGAGATGGCCTATAATTCACCCCTCCACTTT
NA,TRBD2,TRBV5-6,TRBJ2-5,CASSAATSGRGETQYF,TGTGCCAGTAGTGCCGCGACTAGCGGGAGGGGAGAGACCCAGTACTTC
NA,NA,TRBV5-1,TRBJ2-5,CASRDSGASGQETQYF,TGCGCCAGCAGGGACTCAGGGGCTAGCGGACAAGAGACCCAGTACTTC
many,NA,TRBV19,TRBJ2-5,CASSRGGQETQYF,TGTGCCAGTAGTCGTGGGGGCCAAGAGACCCAGTACTTC
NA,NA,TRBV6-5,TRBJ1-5,CASTWQGYQPQHF,TGTGCCAGCACTTGGCAGGGGTATCAGCCCCAGCATTTT
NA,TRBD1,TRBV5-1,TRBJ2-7,CASRVAGGYERYF,TGCGCCAGCAGGGTGGCAGGGGGCTACGAGCGGTACTTC
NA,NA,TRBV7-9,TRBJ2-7,CASSVVGAGTYEQYF,TGTGCCAGCAGCGTTGTTGGGGCCGGAACCTACGAGCAGTACTTC
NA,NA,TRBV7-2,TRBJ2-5,CASSSQGRETRYF,TGTGCCAGCAGCTCCCAGGGCCGGGAGACCCGGTACTTC
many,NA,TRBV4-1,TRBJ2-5,CASSQNSQETQYF,TGCGCCAGCAGCCAAAACAGCCAAGAGACCCAGTACTTC
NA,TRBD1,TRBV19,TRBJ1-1,CASSIPRTGVLKPEAFF,TGTGCCAGTAGTATCCCCCGGACAGGGGTATTGAAGCCTGAAGCTTTCTTT
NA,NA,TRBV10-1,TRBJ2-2,CASSESGINTGELFF,TGCGCCAGCAGTGAGTCGGGGATCAACACCGGGGAGCTGTTTTTT
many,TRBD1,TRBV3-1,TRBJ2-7,CASSPGQAIYEQYF,TGTGCCAGCAGCCCGGGACAGGCGATTTACGAGCAGTACTTC
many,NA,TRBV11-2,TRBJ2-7,CASSPPPRREQYF,TGTGCCAGCAGCCCACCCCCCAGGCGCGAGCAGTACTTC
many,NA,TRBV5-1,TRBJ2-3,CASSFSGGDGDTQYF,TGCGCCAGCAGCTTTTCCGGGGGCGATGGAGATACGCAGTATTTT